This T cell receptor beta chain was identified during a study of glioma-infiltrating T cells after dendritic cell vaccination. As for the study in general: Between 2003 and 2012, patients got autologous tumor lysate-pulsed dendritic cell vaccines.

The germline V gene encodes CDR1 SGHDT and CDR2 YYEEEE. V was cut by 4 bases and J by 3 bases, with 23 bases left in between. The CDR3 is made up of 17 amino acids. The PCR used 60 V beta and 13 J beta primers. Clones were read by immunoSEQ multiplex PCR, and TCRdb kept only the in-frame ones, dropping some. The data show over 75,000 clones, around four fifths seen once. Noted time point: after dendritic cell vaccination, including at tumor progression/relapse. The source was blood, collected after dendritic cell vaccination. J is TRBJ2-7 and V is TRBV5-6; D is possibly TRBD1 (5 bases). The sequence came from a human donor with glioblastoma. CDR3 loop: CASSPDQGQRLRYEQYF. The CDR3 DNA reads TGTGCCAGCAGCCCAGATCAGGGTCAAAGGCTCCGCTACGAGCAGTACTTC.